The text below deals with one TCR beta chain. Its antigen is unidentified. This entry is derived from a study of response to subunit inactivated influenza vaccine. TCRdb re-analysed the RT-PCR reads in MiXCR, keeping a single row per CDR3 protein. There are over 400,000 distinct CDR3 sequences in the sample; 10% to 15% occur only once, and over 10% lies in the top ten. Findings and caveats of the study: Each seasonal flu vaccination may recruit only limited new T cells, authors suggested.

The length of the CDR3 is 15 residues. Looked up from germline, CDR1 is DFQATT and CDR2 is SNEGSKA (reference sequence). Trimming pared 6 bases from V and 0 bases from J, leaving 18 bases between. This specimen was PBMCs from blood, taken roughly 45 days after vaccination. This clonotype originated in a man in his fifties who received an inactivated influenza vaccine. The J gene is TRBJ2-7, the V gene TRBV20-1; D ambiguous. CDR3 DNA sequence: TGCAGTGCCTCCGTCCCCAGAGTAGTCTCCTACGAGCAGTACTTC. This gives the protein CSASVPRVVSYEQYF.